This is a list of T cell receptor beta chains from one sample in a study of blood T cell repertoires in COVID-19. The protocol was immunoSEQ multiplex PCR, while the TCRdb copy is restricted to in-frame clones and leaves out a portion. The table includes a few hundred thousand clones, 70% to 90% detected once. The sample consisted of PBMCs or T cells enriched from blood (not recorded which). The receptors originated from a woman in her 40s who had recovered from COVID-19. The CDR3 runs from the conserved cysteine through the conserved F or W. A clone size is listed for some rows: how often the clone was seen (once, few, many), or a class if it is expanded.

cdr3_aa clone_size j_call v_call cdr3_length
CATSDSTSFGEQFF NA TRBJ2-1 TRBV24-1 14
CASTWGTFQNTEAFF NA TRBJ1-1 TRBV5-1 15
CASSKATIPQGWTDTQYF NA TRBJ2-3 TRBV21-1 18
CATSLADPKNEQFF NA TRBJ2-1 TRBV24-1 14
CASSSDTQETQYF NA TRBJ2-5 TRBV5-1 13
CASSTTGLGGNTIYF few TRBJ1-3 TRBV19 15
CASSQEQGNGNTIYF NA TRBJ1-3 TRBV4-2 15
CASSPSRGITPSSYNEQFF NA TRBJ2-1 TRBV6-2/TRBV6-3 19
CSFEGALPNTEAFF NA TRBJ1-1 TRBV29-1 14
CASSQRLGTSGKEAGELFF few TRBJ2-2 TRBV7-6 19
CASSGGVQDTIYF NA TRBJ1-3 TRBV9 13
CASSLVYGGLYGYTF NA TRBJ1-2 TRBV11-3 15
CASSQDTVGGNIQYF NA TRBJ2-4 TRBV3-1/TRBV3-2 15
CASTRTHTDTQYF NA TRBJ2-3 TRBV23-1 13
CASSLVGVRREKLFF NA TRBJ1-4 TRBV5-6 15
CASSRDREANTEAFF NA TRBJ1-1 TRBV25-1 15
CASSPPAADTQYF NA TRBJ2-3 TRBV18 13
CASSLDAGSGNTIYF once TRBJ1-3 TRBV5-1 15
CASSYMVSGRMGEQYF NA TRBJ2-7 TRBV4-3 16
CATSSPRGSGETQYF NA TRBJ2-5 TRBV15 15
CASTGTPYEQYF NA TRBJ2-7 TRBV2 12
CASSQITGGRSPLHF NA TRBJ1-6 TRBV4-3 15